The source of this T cell receptor (beta chain) is a study of beta chain features in type 1 diabetes. Study background: Researchers looked at about 110 million sorted cells across all samples. Study results and limitations: Type 1 diabetes patients had VDJ junctions that carried fewer insertions and more deletions. For Type 1 diabetes patients, all four CD4+ subsets carried TCRB CDR3s that were moderately but significantly shorter.

CD45RO/CCR7/CD25/CD127/CD95/CD27 staining was used to isolate CD4+ naive, central memory, regulatory and stem cell-like memory cells by sorting. This clone has just a few counts. Its antigen is not identified. As every portion of the isolated RNA was reverse transcribed, the sequencing read expressed TCRB transcripts. Sequencing was performed with immunoSEQ multiplex PCR; in TCRdb, only in-frame clones are kept and a portion is missing. The sample carries 600,000 or so clones, 11% to 15% recorded once. Sequencing input: naive CD4+ T cells from blood. The clonotype was recovered from a man between 18 and 29 years old with type 1 diabetes.

CDR3 nucleotides: TGTGCCAGCAGCTTGGCGTTCAGCCAGGGCACTGAAGCTTTCTTT. This sequence encodes CASSLAFSQGTEAFF. The chain links TRBV5-4 to TRBJ1-1; tentatively, D is TRBD1 (5 bases). The germline V and J ends were trimmed by 0 bases and 4 bases, with 13 bases remaining between them. This CDR3 is built from 15 residues. Germline CDR1 SGHNT, CDR2 YYREEE (reference sequence).